This T cell receptor beta chain was identified during a study of beta chain features in type 1 diabetes. A CD45RO/CCR7/CD25/CD127/CD95/CD27 panel sorted naive, central memory, regulatory and stem cell-like memory CD4+ cells. Every isolated RNA sample was fully reverse transcribed, so sequencing captured expressed TCRB transcripts. The table came from immunoSEQ multiplex PCR; TCRdb's copy has only in-frame clones and leaves some out. This table holds hundreds of thousands of clones, 15% to 18% found once. Trimming at V came to 4 bases and at J to 11 bases, leaving 12 bases not matched to a gene. CDR1 is MNHNS, CDR2 SASEGT, per germline. The CDR3 runs 14 residues. This clone was observed a few times. Its specificity is not known. Regarding the study as a whole: Naive, central memory and Treg TCRB repertoires seemed to resemble each other more closely in patients than they did in healthy donors.

The rearrangement joins TRBV6-1 to TRBJ1-1, with TRBD1 matching over 8 bases. The material sequenced was naive CD4+ T cells from blood. The TCR sequence derives from a man between 18 and 29 years old in good health. The CDR3: CASSASGTGRTAFF. CDR3 sequence (DNA): TGTGCCAGCAGTGCGTCGGGGACAGGCAGAACGGCTTTCTTT.